The sequence of this T cell receptor beta chain was determined in a study of T cell repertoires in cytomegalovirus infection. Study as a whole: The authors relied on CMV epitopes, both recently identified HLA-C-restricted and well-studied HLA-B-restricted.

Regarding the study as a whole: Public TCR beta family frequency separated CMV-and-HLA carriers, including in an independent cohort. HLA-C-restricted CMV clonotypes gave the most frequent clonotype in two of eight donors.

TCRdb passed the reads through MiXCR, listing each CDR3 protein once. The profile shows roughly 120,000 distinct CDR3 sequences, 32% of them singletons. Worth noting for this clonotype: The antigen is unknown.

The germline gives CDR1 MNHEY, CDR2 SVGEGT. Trimming removed 8 bases at V and 7 bases at J, with 12 bases between. CDR3 size: 12 residues. Sequenced material: CD8+ T cells from cultured PBMCs, taken from culture after CMV antigen stimulation. This sequence joins TRBV6-2 or TRBV6-3 and TRBJ2-1; TRBD2 might be the D (5 bases). This receptor was identified in a human donor in good health (CMV status not recorded). Some clones in this sample may be carry-over from other donors' samples. Written as DNA, the CDR3 is TGTGCCAGCGATGGAGGAAGGAATGAGCAGTTCTTC. It translates to CASDGGRNEQFF.